A single sample is the source of the 15 T cell receptor beta chains below, sequenced in a study of spatial heterogeneity in lung cancer. These TCRs' antigens remain unknown. TCRdb reprocessed the 5' RACE reads with MiXCR, giving one entry per CDR3 protein. The sample yields about 13,000 distinct CDR3 sequences, 4% to 5.5% seen once. Sample time point: sample taken at primary tumor resection. Whole-study findings and limits: Expanded alpha and beta TCR counts within tumors tracked tumor mutation counts.

Material: lung tumor tissue, obtained at surgery. Receptors were obtained from a male donor with early-stage non-small cell lung cancer.

This clonotype was seen only a few times. This beta chain lies outside the target of a library built for alpha chains; its clone size means little. This chain connects TRBV2 to TRBJ2-7, with 9 bases lining up with TRBD1. V gave up 7 bases and J gave up 7 bases; unmatched junction bases: 14. The CDR3 totals 15 residues. From germline, CDR1 is SNHLY and CDR2 FYNNEI. The CDR3 loop is CASTPDRGPFGEQYF. The CDR3 DNA reads as TGTGCCAGCACTCCGGACAGGGGCCCCTTCGGAGAGCAGTACTTC.

At least ten counts were recorded for this clonotype. This beta chain is a stray sequence in a library constructed for alpha chains; its clone size is not meaningful. J is TRBJ1-2 and V is TRBV4-1; a weak D match, TRBD1 (5 bases). This CDR3 spans 14 amino acids. The germline CDR1 and CDR2 sequences are MGHRA and YSYEKL. V lost 2 bases to trimming and J lost 4 bases, with 11 bases between them. The CDR3 loop reads CASSQRGVLYGYTF. The CDR3 bases are TGCGCCAGCAGCCAAAGGGGTGTCCTCTATGGCTACACCTTC.

In the case of this clonotype: This beta chain represents an off-target read in a library built for alpha chains; its size is of limited meaning. The chain joins TRBV19 to TRBJ2-7, with a weak D call TRBD1 (5 bases). Germline lookup yields CDR1 LNHDA and CDR2 SQIVND (reference sequence). Trimming took 2 bases from V and 0 from J, leaving 8 bases between them. The CDR3 runs 14 residues. CDR3 loop: CASSIWGSSYEQYF. CDR3 in DNA: TGTGCCAGTAGTATATGGGGCAGCTCCTACGAGCAGTACTTC.

This clonotype was counted ten times or more. This beta chain is an off-target read within a library intended for alpha chains, so its frequency means little. The DNA for the CDR3 is TGTGCCACCAGCCTCTCGGGGGCGCGGAGCTATGGCTACACCTTC. This sequence encodes CATSLSGARSYGYTF. This sequence joins TRBV15 and TRBJ1-2, with D possibly TRBD1 on 6 matching bases. The V end was cut by 5 bases, the J end by 4 bases, with 17 bases between. This CDR3 has 15 amino acids. Per the germline V gene, CDR1 is LNHNV and CDR2 is YYDKDF (reference sequence).

This clonotype was detected many times. As an off-target read in a library built for alpha chains, this beta chain has a frequency of little significance. The chain couples TRBV11-2 to TRBJ2-1, with 8 bases matching TRBD1. The V gene end was trimmed by 1 base and the J gene end by 15 bases; junction bases not matched to a gene: 11. The CDR3 loop spans 14 amino acids. Germline CDR1 SGHAT, CDR2 FQNNGV. The CDR3 DNA reads as TGTGCCAGCAGCTTAGGCCCACGACAGGGGAGACCGTTCTTC. This encodes CASSLGPRQGRPFF.

This clonotype was seen ten or more times. Since the library was made to target alpha chains, this beta chain is a stray read and its abundance is not meaningful. The rearrangement joins TRBV7-2 to TRBJ1-1; no clear D. CDR1 and CDR2 (germline): SGHTA, FQGNSA. The V gene lost 4 bases and the J gene lost 5 bases, with 14 bases spanning the gap. This CDR3 comprises 14 residues. The CDR3 spells CASSSRSERTEAFF. The CDR3 nucleotides read TGTGCCAGCAGCTCGAGATCGGAAAGGACTGAAGCTTTCTTT.

In regard to this clonotype: This beta chain turned up in a library designed for alpha chains; as an off-target read, its abundance says little. The chain joins TRBV11-2 to TRBJ1-6; D not resolved. Trimming took off 5 bases at V and 3 bases at J, with 11 bases between the two ends. Germline loops: CDR1 SGHAT, CDR2 FQNNGV. The CDR3 sequence is 15 residues long. The CDR3 DNA reads as TGTGCCAGCAGCCCAATCCGAGTCTATAATTCACCCCTCCACTTT. This codes for CASSPIRVYNSPLHF. Combining the CDR3 with reference TRBV11-2 and TRBJ1-6 gives the whole variable domain EAGVAQSPRYKIIEKRQSVAFWCNPISGHATLYWYQQILGQGPKLLIQFQNNGVVDDSQLPKDRFSAERLKGVDSTLKIQPAKLEDSAVYLCASSPIRVYNSPLHFGNGTRLTVT.

There are many counts of this clonotype. This beta chain represents an off-target read in a library built for alpha chains; its size is of limited meaning. V gene TRBV11-2 combines with J gene TRBJ1-2, with D possibly matching TRBD1 (5 bases). CDR3 size: 13 residues. In germline, CDR1 is SGHAT, CDR2 FQNNGV. V was trimmed by 5 bases and J by 7 bases, leaving 14 bases between them. DNA of the CDR3: TGTGCCAGCAGCCCTTCTATGACAGTTGGCTACACCTTC. It is translated as CASSPSMTVGYTF.

Of note for this clonotype: Within a library made for alpha chains, this beta chain is off target, and its count is uninformative. The rearrangement uses TRBV20-1 and TRBJ1-1; perhaps TRBD1 as D (5 bases). Trimming took 5 bases from V and 0 from J, leaving 16 bases between them. The CDR3 loop spans 15 amino acids. CDR1 DFQATT and CDR2 SNEGSKA come from the germline V gene (reference sequence). The CDR3 spells CSAQGDPSMNTEAFF. The CDR3 DNA follows: TGCAGTGCTCAGGGCGACCCTTCTATGAACACTGAAGCTTTCTTT.

By sample fraction, this clonotype is hyperexpanded. The library was designed around alpha chains, so this beta chain is a stray read whose abundance carries little weight. The rearrangement joins TRBV14 to TRBJ2-7; D gene uncertain. CDR1 is SGHDN, CDR2 FVKESK, per germline. Deletions cut 2 bases from V and 2 bases from J, with 16 bases between. CDR3 length: 16 residues. The CDR3 here is CASSQWPAGPTYEQYF. The CDR3 DNA reads TGTGCCAGCAGCCAATGGCCGGCAGGACCTACCTACGAGCAGTACTTC.

This clonotype was picked up a small number of times. This beta chain is off target for a library built for alpha chains, so its abundance means little. This chain links TRBV6-1 with TRBJ2-5; D may correspond to TRBD1 or TRBD2 (7 bases each). This CDR3 contains 14 residues. CDR1 is MNHNS and CDR2 is SASEGT in the germline V gene. Deletions cut 6 bases from V and 2 bases from J, with 13 bases between. The CDR3 DNA reads as TGTGCCAGCAGGACAGGGAGGGCTCAAGAGACCCAGTACTTC. This translates into CASRTGRAQETQYF.

Turning to this clonotype: This beta chain appears as a stray read in a library generated for alpha chains; its size is not informative. V is TRBV27 and J is TRBJ2-3; D possibly corresponds to TRBD1 (6 bases). The CDR3 extends over 15 amino acids. The V end was cut by 6 bases, the J end by 2 bases, with 15 bases between. The V gene's germline CDR1 is MNHEY and CDR2 SMNVEV (reference sequence). CDR3 sequence: CASSLFGTLTDTQYF. Here the CDR3 DNA reads TGTGCCAGCAGCCTTTTCGGGACACTCACAGATACGCAGTATTTT.

This clonotype was recorded many times. The library was built for alpha chains, so this beta chain is an off-target read and its size means little. This sequence joins TRBV7-2 and TRBJ2-5, with D uncertain. The V gene lost 1 base and the J gene lost 3 bases, with 21 bases spanning the gap. The germline gives CDR1 SGHTA, CDR2 FQGNSA. There are 18 residues in the CDR3. The CDR3, as DNA: TGTGCCAGCAGCTTAGATCCGGTTCGGGCGGCGATCGAAGAGACCCAGTACTTC. Its translation is CASSLDPVRAAIEETQYF.

In this sample, this clonotype turned up many times. Little can be read into the size of this beta chain, an off-target read in a library designed for alpha chains. The chain employs TRBV20-1 and TRBJ1-2; TRBD1 is a possible D gene (5 bases). CDR1 is DFQATT and CDR2 is SNEGSKA in the germline V gene (reference sequence). V lost 1 base and J 4 bases, leaving 10 bases between the germline ends. This CDR3 is 13 amino acids long. The CDR3 protein is CSARGGISYGYTF. Written as DNA, the CDR3 is TGCAGTGCTAGAGGGGGGATTTCCTATGGCTACACCTTC.

This clonotype was recorded at least ten times. This beta chain appears as a stray read in a library generated for alpha chains; its size is not informative. The chain has TRBV6-5 and TRBJ2-2; 10 nucleotides line up with TRBD2. Germline CDR1 is MNHEY and CDR2 is SVGAGI. This CDR3 is built from 15 residues. V was clipped by 7 bases and J by 5 bases; unmatched bases: 7. The CDR3, as DNA: TGTGCCAGCACCCAAGCGGGGGGGAGGACCGGGGAGCTGTTTTTT. Encoded protein: CASTQAGGRTGELFF.